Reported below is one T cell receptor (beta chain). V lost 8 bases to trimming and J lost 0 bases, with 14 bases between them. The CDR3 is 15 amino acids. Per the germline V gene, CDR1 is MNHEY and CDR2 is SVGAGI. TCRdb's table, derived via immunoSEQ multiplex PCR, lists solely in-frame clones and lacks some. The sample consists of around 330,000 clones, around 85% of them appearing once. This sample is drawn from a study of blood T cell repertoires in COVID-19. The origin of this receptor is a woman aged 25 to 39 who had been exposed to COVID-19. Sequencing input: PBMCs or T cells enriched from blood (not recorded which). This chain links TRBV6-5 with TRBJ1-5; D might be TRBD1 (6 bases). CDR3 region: CASPIRGRSNQPQHF. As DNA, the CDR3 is TGTGCCAGCCCAATCAGGGGTCGTAGCAATCAGCCCCAGCATTTT.